One and the same sample provided the 9 T cell receptor beta chains below, sequenced in a study of early T cells in non-severe SARS-CoV-2 infection. TCRdb ran MiXCR on the 5' RACE reads and lists one entry per CDR3 protein. The sample consists of tens of thousands of distinct CDR3 sequences, roughly 12% of them appearing once. Sequenced: whole blood. These receptors were taken from an adult who was a healthcare worker with PCR-confirmed SARS-CoV-2 infection or an uninfected control (not recorded which).

The genes are TRBV5-1 and TRBJ2-7, with D unresolved. V gave up 2 bases and J gave up 0 bases, with 12 bases separating them. Germline V gene data show CDR1 as SGHRS and CDR2 as YFSETQ. This CDR3 is 15 amino acids long. The CDR3 DNA reads as TGCGCCAGCAGCTTCGGTCCAGACTCCTCCTACGAGCAGTACTTC. It is translated as CASSFGPDSSYEQYF.

At least ten counts were recorded for this clonotype. CDR3 region: CASTPGVGATGELFF. The CDR3 DNA reads as TGTGCCAGCACCCCTGGGGTGGGGGCAACCGGGGAGCTGTTTTTT. The V and J genes are TRBV12-3 or TRBV12-4 and TRBJ2-2, with D maybe TRBD1 (6 bases). Between the trimmed V and J ends, which lost 7 bases and 5 bases, there was a span of 17 bases. This CDR3 region has 15 residues.

The V call is TRBV27, the J call TRBJ2-5; TRBD2 might be the D (5 bases). V lost 4 bases and J 2 bases, leaving 17 bases between the germline ends. Germline V lookup: CDR1 MNHEY, CDR2 SMNVEV (reference sequence). The CDR3 has 16 amino acids. The CDR3 here is CASSYEGWPNQETQYF. CDR3 bases: TGTGCCAGCAGTTACGAGGGCTGGCCCAATCAAGAGACCCAGTACTTC.

This clonotype was seen more than once but under ten times. One end of the junction varies from germline; a read error may be responsible. The CDR3 DNA reads TGTGTCAGCAGCTCGATGGACGATAACTATGGCTACACCTTC. Amino acid sequence: CVSSSMDDNYGYTF. The chain combines TRBV7-6 with TRBJ1-2, with D uncertain. The CDR3 covers 14 residues. Looked up from germline, CDR1 is SGHVS and CDR2 is FNYEAQ. Drawing the rest from reference TRBV7-6 and TRBJ1-2, the complete variable domain is GAGVSQSPRYKVTKRGQDVALRCDPISGHVSLYWYRQALGQGPEFLTYFNYEAQQDKSGLPNDRFSAERPEGSISTLTIQRTEQRDSAMYRCVSSSMDDNYGYTFGSGTRLTVV.

The rearrangement uses TRBV20-1 and TRBJ2-1; 9 bases are a match to TRBD1. This CDR3 contains 12 residues. Unmatched junction bases numbered 4, after V lost 6 bases and J lost 7 bases. The germline CDR1 and CDR2 sequences are DFQATT and SNEGSKA (reference sequence). In nucleotides, the CDR3 is TGCAGTGCCCCGACAGGGGGGAATGAGCAGTTCTTC. As protein: CSAPTGGNEQFF.

In this sample, this clonotype turned up many times. The rearrangement uses TRBV12-3 or TRBV12-4 and TRBJ1-2; TRBD1 might be the D (6 bases). The V end was cut by 3 bases, the J end by 5 bases, with 13 bases between. The CDR3 extends over 14 amino acids. This CDR3 reads CASSFKGGTYGYTF. DNA for the CDR3: TGTGCCAGCAGTTTCAAGGGGGGAACTTATGGCTACACCTTC.

This clonotype was recorded many times. The V call is TRBV6-1, the J call TRBJ1-1; TRBD1 might be the D (6 bases). The V and J ends lost 4 bases and 0 bases respectively, with 15 bases between them. The V gene's germline CDR1 is MNHNS and CDR2 SASEGT. The CDR3 contains 16 residues. The CDR3 sequence: CASSAVGQTMNTEAFF. CDR3 nucleotides: TGTGCCAGCAGTGCCGTCGGACAGACCATGAACACTGAAGCTTTCTTT.

This clonotype was counted many times. The CDR3, as DNA: TGCAGCGCAGAGGGTGCCGGGGGGGCCACCTACAATGAGCAGTTCTTC. The encoded protein is CSAEGAGGATYNEQFF. The chain has TRBV29-1 and TRBJ2-1, with 8 nucleotides matching TRBD2. Per germline, CDR1 SQVTM and CDR2 ANQGSEA. With V trimmed by 7 bases and J by 2 bases, 13 bases remained unmatched. This CDR3 contains 16 residues.

V usage is TRBV9 and J usage is TRBJ1-3, with TRBD1 as a possible D gene (5 bases). The V and J ends lost 4 bases and 0 bases respectively, with 11 bases between them. Germline V lookup: CDR1 SGDLS, CDR2 YYNGEE. The CDR3 covers 15 residues. The CDR3 loop is CASSSMTASGNTIYF. For the CDR3, the DNA is TGTGCCAGCAGCTCGATGACAGCCTCTGGAAACACCATATATTTT. The full variable domain, with the rest looked up from reference TRBV9 and TRBJ1-3, is DSGVTQTPKHLITATGQRVTLRCSPRSGDLSVYWYQQSLDQGLQFLIQYYNGEERAKGNILERFSAQQFPDLHSELNLSSLELGDSALYFCASSSMTASGNTIYFGEGSWLTVV.